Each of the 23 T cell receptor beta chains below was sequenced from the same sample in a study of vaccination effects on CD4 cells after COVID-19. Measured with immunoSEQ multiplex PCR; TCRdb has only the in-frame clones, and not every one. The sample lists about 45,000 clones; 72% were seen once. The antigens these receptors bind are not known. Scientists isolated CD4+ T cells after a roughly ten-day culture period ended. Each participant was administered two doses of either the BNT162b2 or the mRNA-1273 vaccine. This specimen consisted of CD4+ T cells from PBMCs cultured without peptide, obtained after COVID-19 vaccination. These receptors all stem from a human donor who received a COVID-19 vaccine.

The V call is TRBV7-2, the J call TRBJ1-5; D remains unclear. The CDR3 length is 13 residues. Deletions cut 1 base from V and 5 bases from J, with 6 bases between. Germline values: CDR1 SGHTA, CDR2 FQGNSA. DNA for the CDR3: TGTGCCAGCAGCTTAGTTTGGGATCAGCCCCAGCATTTT. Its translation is CASSLVWDQPQHF.

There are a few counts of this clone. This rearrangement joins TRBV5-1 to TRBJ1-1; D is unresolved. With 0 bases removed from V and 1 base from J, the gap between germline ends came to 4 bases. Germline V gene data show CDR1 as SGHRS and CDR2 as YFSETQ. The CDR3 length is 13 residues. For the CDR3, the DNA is TGCGCCAGCAGCTTGGAACAGAACACTGAAGCTTTCTTT. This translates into CASSLEQNTEAFF.

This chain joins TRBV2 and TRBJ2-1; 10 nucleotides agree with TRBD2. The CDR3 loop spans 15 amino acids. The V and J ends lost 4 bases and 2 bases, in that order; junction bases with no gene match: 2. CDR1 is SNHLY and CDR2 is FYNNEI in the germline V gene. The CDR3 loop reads CASSVSGGAYNEQFF. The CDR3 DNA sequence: TGTGCCAGCAGTGTCAGCGGGGGGGCCTACAATGAGCAGTTCTTC.

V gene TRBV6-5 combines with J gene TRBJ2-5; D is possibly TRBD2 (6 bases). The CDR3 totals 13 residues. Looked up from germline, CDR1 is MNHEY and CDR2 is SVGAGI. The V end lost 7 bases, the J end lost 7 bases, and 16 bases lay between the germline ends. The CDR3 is CASTIGGSWTQYF. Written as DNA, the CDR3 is TGTGCCAGCACCATCGGGGGTTCGTGGACCCAGTACTTC.

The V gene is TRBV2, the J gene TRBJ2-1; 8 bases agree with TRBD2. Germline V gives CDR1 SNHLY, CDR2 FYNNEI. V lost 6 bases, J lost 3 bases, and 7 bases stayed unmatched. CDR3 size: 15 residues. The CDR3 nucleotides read TGTGCCAGCAGGGTCGGGGGGGACAACTACAATGAGCAGTTCTTC. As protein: CASRVGGDNYNEQFF.

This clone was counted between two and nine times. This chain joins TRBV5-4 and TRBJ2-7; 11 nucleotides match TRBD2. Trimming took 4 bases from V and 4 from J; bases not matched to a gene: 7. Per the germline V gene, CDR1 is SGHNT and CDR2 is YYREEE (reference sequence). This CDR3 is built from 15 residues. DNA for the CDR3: TGTGCCAGCAGCCCGGGGGGGACTAGCGGTTACGAGCAGTACTTC. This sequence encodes CASSPGGTSGYEQYF.

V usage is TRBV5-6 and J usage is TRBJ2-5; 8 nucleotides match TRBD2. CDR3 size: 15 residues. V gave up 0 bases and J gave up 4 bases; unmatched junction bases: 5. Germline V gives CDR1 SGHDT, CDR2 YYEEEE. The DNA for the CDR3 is TGTGCCAGCAGCTTGGATGATAGCGGGGTAGAGACCCAGTACTTC. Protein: CASSLDDSGVETQYF.

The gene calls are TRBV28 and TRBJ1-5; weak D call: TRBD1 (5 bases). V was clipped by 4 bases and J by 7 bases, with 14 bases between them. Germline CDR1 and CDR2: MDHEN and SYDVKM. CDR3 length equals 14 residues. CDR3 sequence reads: CASSSASGFQPQHF. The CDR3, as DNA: TGTGCCAGCAGTTCCGCCTCAGGGTTCCAGCCCCAGCATTTT.

The DNA for the CDR3 is TGTGCCAGCGGGACAGAGGGCACTGAAGCTTTCTTT. Translated, it gives CASGTEGTEAFF. The chain combines TRBV3-1 (or the pseudogene TRBV3-2) with TRBJ1-1; 7 bases line up with TRBD1. The junction had 4 bases not matched to a gene; V was cut back by 8 bases and J by 4 bases. The CDR3 has 12 amino acids. Germline CDR1 and CDR2: LGHDT and YNNKEL (reference sequence).

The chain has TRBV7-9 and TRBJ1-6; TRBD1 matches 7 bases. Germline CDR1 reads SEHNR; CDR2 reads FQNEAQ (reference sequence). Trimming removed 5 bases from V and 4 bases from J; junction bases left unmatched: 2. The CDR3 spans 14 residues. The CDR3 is CASSQTGYNSPLHF. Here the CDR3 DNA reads TGTGCCAGCAGCCAGACAGGGTATAATTCACCCCTCCACTTT.

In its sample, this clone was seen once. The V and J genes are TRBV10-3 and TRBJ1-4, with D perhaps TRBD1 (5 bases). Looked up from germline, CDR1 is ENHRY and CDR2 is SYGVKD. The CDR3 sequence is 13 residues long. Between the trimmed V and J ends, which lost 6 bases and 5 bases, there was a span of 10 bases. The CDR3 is CAIRGLNNEKLFF. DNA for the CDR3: TGTGCCATCAGGGGACTGAACAATGAAAAACTGTTTTTT.

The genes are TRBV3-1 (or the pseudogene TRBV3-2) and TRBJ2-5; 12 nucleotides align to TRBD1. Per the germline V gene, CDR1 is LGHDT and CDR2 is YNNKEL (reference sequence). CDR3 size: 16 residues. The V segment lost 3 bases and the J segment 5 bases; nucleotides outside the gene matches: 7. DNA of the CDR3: TGTGCCAGCAGCCACTACCGGGACAGGGGGCGGGAGACCCAGTACTTC. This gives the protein CASSHYRDRGRETQYF.

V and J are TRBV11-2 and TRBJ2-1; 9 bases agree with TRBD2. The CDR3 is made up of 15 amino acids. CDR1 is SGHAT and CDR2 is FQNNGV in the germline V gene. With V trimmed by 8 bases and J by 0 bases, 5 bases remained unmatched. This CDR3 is CASGPSGDSYNEQFF. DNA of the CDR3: TGTGCCAGCGGACCTAGCGGGGACTCCTACAATGAGCAGTTCTTC.

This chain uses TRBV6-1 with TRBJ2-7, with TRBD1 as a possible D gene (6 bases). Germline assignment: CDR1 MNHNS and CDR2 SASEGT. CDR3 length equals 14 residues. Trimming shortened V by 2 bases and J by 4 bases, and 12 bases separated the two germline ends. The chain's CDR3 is CASSETGRGYEQYF. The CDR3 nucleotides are TGTGCCAGCAGTGAAACAGGGAGAGGGTACGAGCAGTACTTC.

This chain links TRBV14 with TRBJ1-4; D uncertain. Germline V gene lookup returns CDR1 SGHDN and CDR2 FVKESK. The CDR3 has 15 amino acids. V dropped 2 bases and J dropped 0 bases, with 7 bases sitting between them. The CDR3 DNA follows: TGTGCCAGCAGCCAAAGGATTGCAACTAATGAAAAACTGTTTTTT. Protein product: CASSQRIATNEKLFF.

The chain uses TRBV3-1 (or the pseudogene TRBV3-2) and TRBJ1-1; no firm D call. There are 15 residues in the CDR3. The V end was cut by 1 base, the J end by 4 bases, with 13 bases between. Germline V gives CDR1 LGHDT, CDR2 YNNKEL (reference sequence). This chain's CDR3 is CASSQGMGLGTEAFF. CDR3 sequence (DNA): TGTGCCAGCAGCCAAGGAATGGGGTTAGGCACTGAAGCTTTCTTT.

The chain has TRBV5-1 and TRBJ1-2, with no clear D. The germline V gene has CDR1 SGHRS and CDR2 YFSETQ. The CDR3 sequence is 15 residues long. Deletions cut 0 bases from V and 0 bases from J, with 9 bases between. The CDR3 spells CASSLEGFPNYGYTF. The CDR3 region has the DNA TGCGCCAGCAGCTTGGAGGGTTTCCCTAACTATGGCTACACCTTC.

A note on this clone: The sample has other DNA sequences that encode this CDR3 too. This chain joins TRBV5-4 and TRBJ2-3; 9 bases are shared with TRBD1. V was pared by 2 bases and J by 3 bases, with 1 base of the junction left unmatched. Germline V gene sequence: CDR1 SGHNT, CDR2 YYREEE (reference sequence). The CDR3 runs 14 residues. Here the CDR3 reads CASSLQGATDTQYF. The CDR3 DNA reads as TGTGCCAGCAGCTTACAGGGGGCGACAGATACGCAGTATTTT.

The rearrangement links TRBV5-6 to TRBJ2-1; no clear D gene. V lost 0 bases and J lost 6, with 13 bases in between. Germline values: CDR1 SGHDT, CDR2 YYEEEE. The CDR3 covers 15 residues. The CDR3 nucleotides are TGTGCCAGCAGCTTGGTAGGTGGTCTTAGCAATGAGCAGTTCTTC. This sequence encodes CASSLVGGLSNEQFF.

CDR3 residues: CASSLDPGEKLFF. The DNA for the CDR3 is TGTGCCAGCAGCTTGGATCCTGGTGAAAAACTGTTTTTT. The chain is built from TRBV5-4 and TRBJ1-4, with unresolved D. Germline V gives CDR1 SGHNT, CDR2 YYREEE (reference sequence). CDR3 length equals 13 residues. V lost 0 bases and J 7 bases, leaving 7 bases between the germline ends.

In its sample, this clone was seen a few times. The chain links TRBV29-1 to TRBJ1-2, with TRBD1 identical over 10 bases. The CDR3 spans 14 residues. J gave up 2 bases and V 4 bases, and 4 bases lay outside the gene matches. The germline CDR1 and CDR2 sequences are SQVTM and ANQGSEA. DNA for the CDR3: TGCAGCGTTGGGTCGGGACAGGGGAACTATGGCTACACCTTC. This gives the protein CSVGSGQGNYGYTF.

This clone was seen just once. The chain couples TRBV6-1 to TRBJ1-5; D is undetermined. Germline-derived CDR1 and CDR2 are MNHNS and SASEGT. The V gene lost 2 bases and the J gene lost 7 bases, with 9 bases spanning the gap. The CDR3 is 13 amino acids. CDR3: CASSERVLQPQHF. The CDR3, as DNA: TGTGCCAGCAGTGAAAGGGTCTTACAGCCCCAGCATTTT.

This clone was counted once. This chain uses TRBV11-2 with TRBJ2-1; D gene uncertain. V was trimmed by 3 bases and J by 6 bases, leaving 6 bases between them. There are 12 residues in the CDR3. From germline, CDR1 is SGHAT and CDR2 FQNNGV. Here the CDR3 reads CASSFQGNEQFF. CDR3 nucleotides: TGTGCCAGCAGCTTCCAAGGCAATGAGCAGTTCTTC.